This TCR beta chain appears in the sequencing data of a study of cytomegalovirus exposure and HLA in healthy donors. Study outcomes and limitations: Both high specificity and high sensitivity reportedly marked the classifier's diagnosis of cytomegalovirus status. A later analysis revealed that TCR association rates differed between HLA loci, peaking at DRB1 and bottoming out at HLA-C.

Researchers ran the PCR with 60 Vbeta and 13 Jbeta primers. Libraries were prepared by immunoSEQ multiplex PCR; TCRdb keeps only in-frame clonotypes and omits some of them. The sample carries tens of thousands of clones, approximately 84% recorded once. Trimming took 1 base from V and 2 from J, leaving 15 bases between them. There are 16 residues in the CDR3. Germline CDR1 and CDR2: SGHDN and FVKESK. With regard to this clone: Its antigen is not known.

The TCR originated in a girl aged 2 to 9 in good health and CMV-seropositive. The chain employs TRBV14 and TRBJ2-7, with D maybe TRBD2 (6 bases). The source material was PBMCs. The CDR3 is CASSQGRLATPYEQYF. DNA for the CDR3: TGTGCCAGCAGCCAAGGTCGTCTAGCGACTCCCTACGAGCAGTACTTC.